These T cell receptor beta chains were read from a single sample in a study of regulatory T cells in long-lasting Graves disease. TCRdb reprocessed the multiplex PCR reads via MiXCR and lists one record per CDR3 protein. The sample records a few hundred thousand distinct CDR3 sequences, 16% being singletons. Separately, the same data were catalogued under a study of T cells in Graves' hyperthyroidism and ophthalmopathy.

The sequencing here drew on peripheral blood mononuclear cells (PBMCs), taken at new diagnosis, from a patient treated with antithyroid drugs. Source of these receptors: a woman aged 18-35 years with Graves disease. CDR3s include the opening cysteine and the closing phenylalanine or tryptophan. Each record gives: J gene, D gene, clone size, V gene, CDR3 protein, CDR3 DNA. A D gene is named only where the DNA matches it firmly. Clone size, where shown, is once, few, many, or a class for clones that have expanded.

TRBJ2-5	TRBD1	few	TRBV29-1	CSVPQGAHETQYF	TGCAGCGTTCCACAGGGGGCGCATGAGACCCAGTACTTC
TRBJ2-1	NA	NA	TRBV6-1	CASSGEAYNEQFF	TGTGCCAGCAGTGGAGAAGCTTACAATGAGCAGTTCTTC
TRBJ1-1	NA	many	TRBV3-1	CASSQGRGLAFF	TGTGCCAGCAGCCAAGGACGGGGGCTAGCTTTCTTT
TRBJ1-6	NA	NA	TRBV7-2	CASSFYGTGNSPLHF	TGTGCCAGCAGCTTCTACGGGACCGGTAATTCACCCCTCCACTTT
TRBJ1-5	NA	many	TRBV27	CASSGHRDQPQHF	TGTGCCAGCAGTGGCCACCGGGATCAGCCCCAGCATTTT
TRBJ2-3	NA	NA	TRBV4-1	CASSQLGEQADTQYF	TGCGCCAGCAGCCAGCTGGGGGAGCAGGCAGATACGCAGTATTTT
TRBJ2-2	NA	NA	TRBV6-2/TRBV6-3	CASSYVGSGELFF	TGTGCCAGCAGTTACGTGGGTTCCGGGGAGCTGTTTTTT
TRBJ2-7	TRBD1	NA	TRBV7-2	CASSLVTGVEQYF	TGTGCCAGCAGCTTAGTGACAGGGGTAGAGCAGTACTTC
TRBJ2-2	TRBD2	many	TRBV3-1	CASSQMGTSVAELFF	TGTGCCAGCAGCCAAATGGGGACTAGTGTCGCGGAGCTGTTTTTT
TRBJ2-3	NA	many	TRBV28	CASTHHRMVGTDTQYF	TGTGCCAGCACTCACCATCGGATGGTTGGCACAGATACGCAGTATTTT
TRBJ1-1	NA	many	TRBV5-8	CASSELGGAFF	TGTGCCAGCAGCGAGCTGGGTGGAGCTTTCTTT
TRBJ2-1	TRBD2	many	TRBV28	CASSRSSGSLNEQFF	TGTGCCAGCAGTCGCTCTAGCGGGAGTTTGAATGAGCAGTTCTTC
TRBJ2-7	TRBD1	few	TRBV7-2	CASSLRGQGDPEQYF	TGTGCCAGCAGCTTACGGGGACAGGGGGACCCCGAGCAGTACTTC
TRBJ2-1	TRBD2	many	TRBV28	CASIPGGRAYNEQFF	TGTGCCAGCATTCCGGGCGGGAGGGCGTACAATGAGCAGTTCTTC
TRBJ2-5	TRBD1	many	TRBV6-2/TRBV6-3	CASSYRDSQETQYF	TGTGCCAGCAGTTACAGGGACAGCCAAGAGACCCAGTACTTC
TRBJ1-1	NA	many	TRBV30	CAWSRDTEAFF	TGTGCCTGGAGTAGGGACACTGAAGCTTTCTTT
TRBJ2-3	NA	few	TRBV10-1	CASSDLDTQYF	TGCGCCAGCAGCGACCTTGATACGCAGTATTTT
TRBJ2-2	TRBD2	few	TRBV19	CASSIAASGLGELFF	TGTGCCAGTAGTATAGCGGCTAGCGGGTTAGGGGAGCTGTTTTTT
TRBJ2-7	NA	many	TRBV6-1	CVVGYEQYF	TGTGTCGTGGGCTACGAGCAGTACTTC
TRBJ1-1	NA	NA	TRBV19	CASLNRDTVEAFF	TGTGCCAGCCTTAACCGGGACACCGTAGAAGCTTTCTTT
TRBJ2-1	NA	few	TRBV9	CASSVASGNEQFF	TGTGCCAGCAGCGTAGCCTCAGGGAATGAGCAGTTCTTC
TRBJ2-3	NA	once	TRBV2	CASSRLVTDTQYF	TGTGCCAGCAGTCGACTAGTCACAGATACGCAGTATTTT
TRBJ2-7	TRBD2	NA	TRBV12-3/TRBV12-4	CAGSGRTSGPSYSYEQCF	TGTGCCGGCAGTGGACGGACTAGCGGGCCGAGTTATAGCTACGAGCAGTGCTTC
TRBJ2-7	NA	few	TRBV20-1	CSARLAAGGEQYF	TGCAGTGCTAGACTGGCAGCTGGTGGCGAGCAGTACTTC
TRBJ1-5	NA	NA	TRBV30	CAWSVGGNSNQPQHF	TGTGCCTGGAGTGTGGGGGGAAATAGCAATCAGCCCCAGCATTTT
TRBJ1-2	TRBD1	many	TRBV7-9	CASSSLVKDRDDGYTF	TGTGCCAGCAGCTCACTGGTTAAGGACAGGGATGATGGCTACACCTTC
TRBJ2-5	NA	NA	TRBV14	CASSQFSQETQYF	TGTGCCAGCAGCCAATTTTCCCAAGAGACCCAGTACTTC
TRBJ2-3	NA	many	TRBV29-1	CSAEGGPWTDTQYF	TGCAGCGCTGAAGGGGGTCCGTGGACAGATACGCAGTATTTT
TRBJ2-1	NA	few	TRBV5-1	CASSLAGRTNEQFF	TGCGCCAGCAGCTTAGCGGGTCGCACGAATGAGCAGTTCTTC
TRBJ2-4	TRBD2	few	TRBV10-3	CAISEESGRGAKNIQYF	TGTGCCATCAGTGAAGAGAGCGGGAGAGGGGCCAAAAACATTCAGTACTTC
TRBJ2-7	TRBD2	many	TRBV20-1	CSALGLAAHEQYF	TGCAGTGCCCTGGGACTAGCGGCCCACGAGCAGTACTTC
TRBJ2-3	NA	many	TRBV7-6	CASSLGSGAPTDTQYF	TGTGCCAGCAGCTTAGGGTCCGGGGCCCCCACAGATACGCAGTATTTT
TRBJ2-1	TRBD2	few	TRBV30	CAWSPGGPYNEQFF	TGTGCCTGGAGTCCGGGAGGGCCCTACAATGAGCAGTTCTTC
TRBJ2-1	NA	NA	TRBV9	CASSVDRPSLNEQFF	TGTGCCAGCAGCGTAGACCGTCCTAGCCTCAATGAGCAGTTCTTC
TRBJ1-4	NA	few	TRBV5-5	CASSLAWGGNEKLFF	TGTGCCAGCAGCTTGGCCTGGGGGGGTAATGAAAAACTGTTTTTT
TRBJ2-7	NA	many	TRBV28	CASSFWTGSYEQYF	TGTGCCAGCAGTTTTTGGACGGGCTCCTACGAGCAGTACTTC
TRBJ2-7	TRBD1	many	TRBV20-1	CSARDLRGQGSYEQYF	TGCAGTGCTAGAGATCTTCGGGGACAGGGGTCCTACGAGCAGTACTTC
TRBJ2-4	TRBD1	few	TRBV15	CATSLFRTTGSKNIQYF	TGTGCCACCAGCTTATTTCGGACGACAGGGTCCAAAAACATTCAGTACTTC
TRBJ2-2	NA	NA	TRBV15	CATSRDPNTGELFF	TGTGCCACCAGCCGGGACCCAAACACCGGGGAGCTGTTTTTT
TRBJ2-2	TRBD1	many	TRBV28	CARSTGGRTGELFF	TGTGCCAGATCGACAGGGGGCAGGACCGGGGAGCTGTTTTTT
TRBJ2-1	TRBD1	few	TRBV7-3	CASSPSGQGSIEQFF	TGTGCCAGCAGCCCCTCGGGACAGGGTAGTATTGAGCAGTTCTTC
TRBJ2-5	TRBD1	few	TRBV29-1	CSVEDGDSGQETQYF	TGCAGCGTTGAAGATGGGGACAGCGGCCAAGAGACCCAGTACTTC